The 28 T cell receptor beta chains in this list originate from one sample, sequenced in a study of blood T cell repertoires in COVID-19. Sequencing used immunoSEQ multiplex PCR; TCRdb keeps in-frame clones, though not all of them. The table has hundreds of thousands of clones, 85% seen once. The sample was peripheral blood. The source of these receptors is a woman aged 18-29 years with acute or convalescent COVID-19.

V is TRBV28 and J is TRBJ2-7; D is possibly TRBD1 (5 bases). The germline CDR1 and CDR2 sequences are MDHEN and SYDVKM. This CDR3 contains 12 residues. The CDR3 loop reads CVVQGSAYEQYF. Here the CDR3 DNA reads TGTGTTGTTCAGGGATCGGCCTACGAGCAGTACTTC.

The chain has TRBV5-1 and TRBJ2-7; 8 bases align to TRBD2. The CDR3 extends over 15 amino acids. V shed 2 bases, J shed 2 bases, and the junction held 6 bases outside the gene matches. The germline gives CDR1 SGHRS, CDR2 YFSETQ. The CDR3 reads CASSFGSGGAYEQYF. CDR3 nucleotide sequence: TGCGCCAGCAGCTTCGGTTCCGGGGGGGCCTACGAGCAGTACTTC.

This clone was seen repeatedly, ten times or more. V gene TRBV2 combines with J gene TRBJ2-7, with 10 bases matching TRBD1. Germline lookup yields CDR1 SNHLY and CDR2 FYNNEI. The ends lost 4 bases at V and 2 bases at J; junction bases unmatched: 5. The CDR3 covers 15 residues. The CDR3 spells CASSGGDRGTYEQYF. The CDR3 bases are TGTGCCAGCAGTGGAGGGGACAGGGGAACCTACGAGCAGTACTTC.

This chain connects TRBV10-2 to TRBJ2-2, with D possibly being TRBD2 (6 bases). The CDR3 totals 15 residues. The germline V and J ends were trimmed by 8 bases and 6 bases, with 19 bases remaining between them. CDR1 and CDR2 (germline): WSHSY, SAAADI. CDR3 sequence (DNA): TGCGCCAGCGGGAAGGACTACCTGGGCGCCGGGGAGCTGTTTTTT. This gives the protein CASGKDYLGAGELFF.

V and J are TRBV5-6 and TRBJ1-2; D might be TRBD1 (5 bases). The V and J ends lost 3 bases and 7 bases respectively, with 16 bases between them. Germline V gene sequence: CDR1 SGHDT, CDR2 YYEEEE. The CDR3 consists of 14 residues. In DNA form, the CDR3 reads TGTGCCAGCAGCTCCGGGGGTCTAGGGTCTGGCTACACCTTC. As protein: CASSSGGLGSGYTF.

The gene calls are TRBV19 and TRBJ2-7; D is perhaps TRBD2 (7 bases). The CDR3 spans 16 residues. V lost 5 bases and J lost 3, with 20 bases in between. Germline CDR1 reads LNHDA; CDR2 reads SQIVND (reference sequence). CDR3 region: CASSGGGARGRYEQYF. CDR3 coding DNA: TGTGCCAGTAGTGGGGGGGGCGCGAGGGGACGCTACGAGCAGTACTTC.

The V and J genes are TRBV27 and TRBJ2-7; 7 bases match TRBD1. The germline V gene encodes CDR1 MNHEY and CDR2 SMNVEV (reference sequence). The J segment lost 7 bases and the V segment lost 6 bases, leaving 9 bases of the junction unmatched. The CDR3 has 13 amino acids. The DNA of the CDR3 is TGTGCCAGCAGCCCGACAGGGTACGGGGAGCAGTACTTC. The encoded protein is CASSPTGYGEQYF.

The chain combines TRBV6-5 with TRBJ2-5; 7 nucleotides match TRBD1. The end of the DNA is better explained by TRBJ2-7, so the J call may be wrong. The CDR3 is made up of 15 amino acids. From germline, CDR1 is MNHEY and CDR2 SVGAGI. CDR3 loop: CASSRQGISSYEQYF. The DNA of the CDR3 is TGTGCCAGCAGCAGACAGGGAATAAGCTCCTACGAGCAGTACTTC.

This chain links TRBV5-1 with TRBJ1-2, with D perhaps TRBD1 (6 bases). Trimming cost V 4 bases and J 1 base, with 11 bases left between them. This CDR3 is 14 amino acids long. Germline CDR1 reads SGHRS; CDR2 reads YFSETQ. CDR3 DNA: TGCGCCAGCAGCCTGTTGGACAGTAACTATGGCTACACCTTC. Translated, it gives CASSLLDSNYGYTF.

The chain links TRBV15 to TRBJ2-7, with unresolved D. CDR1 is LNHNV and CDR2 is YYDKDF in the germline V gene (reference sequence). V lost 2 bases and J lost 7, with 18 bases in between. This CDR3 spans 15 amino acids. CDR3 region: CATSRNSLRSQEQYF. The DNA for the CDR3 is TGTGCCACCAGCAGAAATTCGCTCAGGTCTCAGGAGCAGTACTTC.

The V gene is TRBV19, the J gene TRBJ2-5, with D possibly TRBD1 on 5 matching bases. Germline V lookup: CDR1 LNHDA, CDR2 SQIVND (reference sequence). This CDR3 has 13 residues. V lost 1 base and J 5 bases, leaving 8 bases between the germline ends. The CDR3 sequence is CASSIARGETQYF. The CDR3 region has the DNA TGTGCCAGTAGTATAGCTAGGGGCGAGACCCAGTACTTC.

This sequence joins TRBV5-1 and TRBJ1-6; 11 bases align to TRBD1. The trim removed 4 bases at V and 7 bases at J, leaving 4 bases unmatched. Looked up from germline, CDR1 is SGHRS and CDR2 is YFSETQ. This CDR3 region has 15 residues. CDR3 bases: TGCGCCAGCAGCCCATGGGACAGGGGGAATTCACCCCTCCACTTT. The encoded protein is CASSPWDRGNSPLHF.

CDR3 bases: TGTGCCAGCAGCCCAGGGGGTGGCCTTGAAGCTTTCTTT. It is translated as CASSPGGGLEAFF. The rearrangement uses TRBV6-5 and TRBJ1-1, with TRBD1 identical over 7 bases. The CDR3 runs 13 residues. V trimming: 6 bases; J trimming: 7 bases; junction bases outside the gene matches: 8. CDR1 MNHEY and CDR2 SVGAGI come from the germline V gene.

The chain has TRBV29-1 and TRBJ1-4; D not certain. Germline values: CDR1 SQVTM, CDR2 ANQGSEA. Trimming shortened V by 7 bases and J by 6 bases, and 6 bases separated the two germline ends. The CDR3 sequence is 10 residues long. Here the CDR3 reads CSGGDEKLFF. CDR3 in DNA: TGCAGCGGCGGGGATGAAAAACTGTTTTTT.

This chain uses TRBV5-1 with TRBJ2-3, with 10 bases fitting TRBD2. Losses at the gene ends were 0 bases for V and 6 bases for J; bases not matched to a gene: 7. Germline values: CDR1 SGHRS, CDR2 YFSETQ. This CDR3 contains 16 residues. CDR3: CASSLGSSGSLDTQYF. In DNA form, the CDR3 reads TGCGCCAGCAGCTTGGGGTCTAGCGGGAGTCTGGATACGCAGTATTTT. Using reference TRBV5-1 and TRBJ2-3 for the parts outside the CDR3, the full variable domain is KAGVTQTPRYLIKTRGQQVTLSCSPISGHRSVSWYQQTPGQGLQFLFEYFSETQRNKGNFPGRFSGRQFSNSRSEMNVSTLELGDSALYLCASSLGSSGSLDTQYFGPGTRLTVL.

The chain recombines TRBV3-1 (or the pseudogene TRBV3-2) with TRBJ2-3; a weak D match, TRBD1 (6 bases). Germline V gene data show CDR1 as LGHDT and CDR2 as YNNKEL (reference sequence). The CDR3 consists of 13 residues. The V gene lost 9 bases and the J gene lost 0 bases, with 10 bases spanning the gap. DNA for the CDR3: TGTGCCAGTAAACAGGGAAGCACAGATACGCAGTATTTT. It is translated as CASKQGSTDTQYF.

The J gene is TRBJ1-5, the V gene TRBV7-9; 8 bases map to TRBD1. From germline, CDR1 is SEHNR and CDR2 FQNEAQ (reference sequence). The CDR3 runs to 16 residues. With 5 bases clipped from V and 6 bases from J, the junction kept 12 bases outside the gene matches. The chain's CDR3 is CASSPAGQGWGQPQHF. The DNA of the CDR3 is TGTGCCAGCAGCCCCGCCGGACAGGGATGGGGTCAGCCCCAGCATTTT.

V is TRBV24-1 and J is TRBJ2-2; tentatively, D is TRBD1 (6 bases). V was trimmed by 5 bases and J by 4 bases, leaving 16 bases between them. CDR3 length: 16 amino acids. From germline, CDR1 is KGHDR and CDR2 SFDVKD. The CDR3, as DNA: TGTGCCACCAGTGTATCCTCACAGGGCATCACCGGGGAGCTGTTTTTT. It codes for CATSVSSQGITGELFF.

The V gene is TRBV6-5, the J gene TRBJ2-2; 7 nucleotides agree with TRBD2. The CDR3 has 16 residues. The trim removed 1 base at V and 6 bases at J, leaving 8 bases unmatched. The germline V gene has CDR1 MNHEY and CDR2 SVGAGI. The CDR3 bases are TGTGCCAGCAGTTACTTCCCCGCGGGAGACGCCGGGGAGCTGTTTTTT. Its protein product is CASSYFPAGDAGELFF.

The chain couples TRBV6-2 or TRBV6-3 to TRBJ2-7; 8 positions agree with TRBD1. V was pared by 5 bases and J by 1 base, with 4 bases of the junction left unmatched. The germline CDR1 and CDR2 sequences are MNHEY and SVGEGT. CDR3 size: 14 residues. Here the CDR3 reads CASSRRQGSYEQYF. CDR3 bases: TGTGCCAGCAGTCGACGACAGGGGTCCTACGAGCAGTACTTC.

The chain recombines TRBV7-9 with TRBJ2-1, with TRBD1 matching 7 bases. The CDR3 covers 18 residues. From germline, CDR1 is SEHNR and CDR2 FQNEAQ (reference sequence). The V segment lost 5 bases and the J segment 0 bases; nucleotides outside the gene matches: 13. The CDR3, as DNA: TGTGCCAGCAGCCCTTTCCTACAGGGGTTAAGCTCCTACAATGAGCAGTTCTTC. Translated: CASSPFLQGLSSYNEQFF.

This clone was counted between two and nine times. The rearrangement links TRBV4-1 to TRBJ1-4; 7 bases agree with TRBD1. V shed 4 bases, J shed 3 bases, and the junction held 5 bases outside the gene matches. This CDR3 contains 15 residues. Germline V gene lookup returns CDR1 MGHRA and CDR2 YSYEKL. CDR3 sequence reads: CASSPTGVANEKLFF. The CDR3 nucleotides are TGCGCCAGCAGCCCTACAGGGGTGGCTAATGAAAAACTGTTTTTT.

In the case of this clone: The CDR3 carries no conserved terminal phenylalanine or tryptophan, so it likely arises from a read error. The DNA is omitted, as the CDR3 cannot be located on it reliably, and the CDR3 follows TCRdb's listing. This chain links TRBV4-1 with TRBJ1-1; TRBD1 reflects the table's D call only, with no check against the DNA. CDR1 and CDR2 (germline): MGHRA, YSYEKL. The CDR3 is made up of 13 amino acids, end residues included. CDR3 sequence reads: CASSQETGLRVPR.

CDR3 bases: TGTGCCTGCTTACCGACAGCGGGCAGCTCCTACAATGAGCAGTTCTTC. This sequence encodes CACLPTAGSSYNEQFF. This chain links TRBV30 with TRBJ2-1, with a weak D call TRBD2 (6 bases). V was clipped by 6 bases and J by 0 bases, with 18 bases between them. The germline CDR1 and CDR2 sequences are GTSNPN and SVGIG (reference sequence). There are 16 residues in the CDR3.

This chain uses TRBV3-1 (or the pseudogene TRBV3-2) with TRBJ1-2; 7 bases map to TRBD1. Germline values: CDR1 LGHDT, CDR2 YNNKEL (reference sequence). The J segment lost 4 bases and the V segment lost 0 bases, leaving 11 bases of the junction unmatched. The CDR3 spans 17 residues. CDR3 nucleotides: TGTGCCAGCAGCCAAGATCTATCCGAGACAGGGATCTATGGCTACACCTTC. The encoded protein is CASSQDLSETGIYGYTF.

The chain joins TRBV6-5 to TRBJ2-7, with D possibly matching TRBD1 (7 bases). Germline loops: CDR1 MNHEY, CDR2 SVGAGI. The CDR3 is made up of 14 amino acids. Trimming stripped 6 bases from V and 3 bases from J, with 15 bases between. The CDR3 here is CASSPWRGLYEQYF. CDR3 in DNA: TGTGCCAGCAGCCCCTGGAGGGGGCTCTACGAGCAGTACTTC.

This chain joins TRBV11-2 and TRBJ1-2; TRBD1 is a possible D gene (5 bases). The germline V gene encodes CDR1 SGHAT and CDR2 FQNNGV. With 1 base removed from V and 4 bases from J, the gap between germline ends came to 16 bases. The CDR3 has 16 amino acids. As DNA, the CDR3 is TGTGCCAGCAGCTTAGCTCCCGGGGGGAAGGGCTATGGCTACACCTTC. Translating it yields CASSLAPGGKGYGYTF. The full variable domain, completed using reference TRBV11-2 and TRBJ1-2, is EAGVAQSPRYKIIEKRQSVAFWCNPISGHATLYWYQQILGQGPKLLIQFQNNGVVDDSQLPKDRFSAERLKGVDSTLKIQPAKLEDSAVYLCASSLAPGGKGYGYTFGSGTRLTVV.

The V and J genes are TRBV9 and TRBJ2-7, with unresolved D. Germline values: CDR1 SGDLS, CDR2 YYNGEE. This CDR3 is 14 amino acids long. V gave up 1 base and J gave up 0 bases, with 8 bases separating them. This CDR3 reads CASSVTSDSYEQYF. In DNA, the CDR3 is TGTGCCAGCAGCGTAACCTCAGACTCCTACGAGCAGTACTTC.